The present T cell receptor beta chain was sequenced within a study of molecular identifiers for immune sequencing clone quantification. V was clipped by 4 bases and J by 2 bases, with 15 bases between them. Germline V CDR1 and CDR2: DFQATT, SNEGSKA (reference sequence). The CDR3 extends over 14 amino acids. Libraries used roughly 18,000 to 1,000,000 sorted naive CD8 T cells and 10%, 30% or 50% RNA input. This clonotype has ten or more counts. MiXCR, run by TCRdb on the PCR reads, gives a single entry per CDR3 protein. The data hold about 630,000 distinct CDR3 sequences, with 25% observed a single time.

The V gene is TRBV20-1, the J gene TRBJ2-7, with a possible D match to TRBD2 (6 bases). The sample consisted of naive CD8+ T cells from blood, with Jurkat cell RNA spiked in. The subset was: FACS-sorted CD8+CD4-CCR7+CD45RA+ naive T cells. The receptor's source is a human donor in good health. Some libraries in this study had Jurkat cell RNA spiked in. CDR3 residues: CSAIAGLRTYEQYF. The CDR3 bases are TGCAGTGCTATTGCGGGACTGCGAACCTACGAGCAGTACTTC.